What follows are 9 T cell receptor beta chains derived from one specimen sequenced in a study of blood T cell repertoires in COVID-19. Clones were read by immunoSEQ multiplex PCR, and TCRdb kept only the in-frame ones, dropping some. The data show about 89,000 clones, roughly 80% seen once. The sample was peripheral blood. These receptors came from a human donor in a cohort sampled during active COVID-19.

This clone was seen just once. This sequence joins TRBV28 and TRBJ1-6; a possible D gene is TRBD1 (6 bases). The germline V gene has CDR1 MDHEN and CDR2 SYDVKM. This CDR3 comprises 14 residues. Trimming took off 6 bases at V and 7 bases at J, with 13 bases between the two ends. The CDR3 here is CASSSTGMNSPLHF. The CDR3 DNA is TGTGCCAGCAGCTCTACAGGGATGAATTCACCCCTCCACTTT.

This clone was seen many times. The J gene is TRBJ2-7, the V gene TRBV27; TRBD1 agrees at 10 bases. Losses at the gene ends were 10 bases for V and 7 bases for J; bases not matched to a gene: 16. CDR1 is MNHEY, CDR2 SMNVEV, per germline (reference sequence). There are 15 residues in the CDR3. CDR3 nucleotides: TGTGCCACCTACTCTTCCGGGACAGGGGCTCGAGAGCAGTACTTC. It encodes CATYSSGTGAREQYF.

The genes are TRBV7-2 and TRBJ2-5; 13 bases fit TRBD2. The CDR3 has 16 amino acids. V dropped 5 bases and J dropped 4; count of bases not matched to a gene: 7. The germline V gene encodes CDR1 SGHTA and CDR2 FQGNSA. The CDR3 region has the DNA TGTGCCAGCAGCCCGCGGACTAGCGGGAGTCGAGAGACCCAGTACTTC. Translation: CASSPRTSGSRETQYF.

The CDR3 nucleotides read TGCGCCAGCAGCGGGAAATTTGGCGCAGGGGAAGATACGCAGTATTTT. Protein product: CASSGKFGAGEDTQYF. V is TRBV5-1 and J is TRBJ2-3; a possible D gene is TRBD1 (6 bases). In germline, CDR1 is SGHRS, CDR2 YFSETQ. The CDR3 has 16 residues. V was trimmed by 4 bases and J by 5 bases, leaving 20 bases between them.

This sequence joins TRBV5-4 and TRBJ2-5; TRBD2 aligns across 12 bases. V shed 3 bases and J 2 bases; nucleotides not matched to a gene: 2. This CDR3 comprises 15 residues. CDR1 SGHNT and CDR2 YYREEE come from the germline V gene (reference sequence). The CDR3 loop reads CASSYGLAGQETQYF. Here the CDR3 DNA reads TGTGCCAGCAGCTACGGACTAGCGGGGCAAGAGACCCAGTACTTC.

The chain couples TRBV5-4 to TRBJ2-7; 11 positions match TRBD2. Germline assignment: CDR1 SGHNT and CDR2 YYREEE (reference sequence). V gave up 4 bases and J gave up 4 bases; unmatched junction bases: 7. This CDR3 is 15 amino acids long. The CDR3 region is CASSPGTSGIYEQYF. CDR3 in DNA: TGTGCCAGCAGCCCCGGGACTAGCGGTATTTACGAGCAGTACTTC.

The genes are TRBV13 and TRBJ2-5, with D unclear. Looked up from germline, CDR1 is PRHDT and CDR2 is FYEKMQ (reference sequence). The CDR3 has 15 residues. The V end was cut by 5 bases, the J end by 2 bases, with 15 bases between. CDR3 sequence reads: CASSHIRKTQETQYF. The CDR3 DNA sequence: TGTGCCAGCAGCCACATAAGAAAAACACAAGAGACCCAGTACTTC.

The chain joins TRBV28 to TRBJ2-7; 8 bases align to TRBD2. The ends lost 10 bases at V and 3 bases at J; junction bases unmatched: 11. CDR3 size: 14 residues. Germline V gene lookup returns CDR1 MDHEN and CDR2 SYDVKM. The CDR3, as DNA: TGTGCCACCGGGAATAGACTAGCGTACTACGAGCAGTACTTC. Translating gives CATGNRLAYYEQYF.

This clone was picked up a small number of times. The chain couples TRBV5-1 to TRBJ2-1; D unresolved. Between the trimmed V and J ends, which lost 0 bases and 3 bases, there was a span of 7 bases. The CDR3 has 14 residues. The germline CDR1 and CDR2 sequences are SGHRS and YFSETQ. CDR3 bases: TGCGCCAGCAGCTTGGTTCAGGACTACAATGAGCAGTTCTTC. This gives the protein CASSLVQDYNEQFF.